The T cell receptor (beta chain) under discussion was sequenced for a study of T cell responses to AZD1222 COVID-19 vaccine. Whole-study findings and limits: It should be noted that donors were predominantly white British and more often female, and clonal diversity was possibly underestimated. Regions 160-218 and 743-854 dominated among vaccine-associated CD4 TCRs spanning spike. The number of AZD1222 recipients seropositive at baseline was only five or six. Targets within unmutated variant regions were reportedly found for nearly half of spike-specific TCRs.

CDR1 is LGHDT and CDR2 is YNNKEL in the germline V gene (reference sequence). Trimming took 0 bases from V and 7 from J; bases not matched to a gene: 4. This CDR3 has 15 residues. A word on this clone: Its antigen is not known.

Sequenced by immunoSEQ multiplex PCR; TCRdb stores in-frame clones only, minus some. This sample has fewer than 250,000 clones; about 93% occur once, and the top ten carry around 1%. V is TRBV3-1 (or the pseudogene TRBV3-2) and J is TRBJ2-3; 10 bases match TRBD2. The sequencing here drew on peripheral blood, taken on day 0 of MenACWY control vaccination. This clonotype originated in an adult in good health. The CDR3 loop reads CASSQEAGGRNTQYF. CDR3 DNA sequence: TGTGCCAGCAGCCAAGAAGCGGGGGGGAGGAATACGCAGTATTTT.